Each of the 27 T cell receptor beta chains below was sequenced from the same sample in a study of vaccination and CD4 T cells after COVID-19. Described treatment: roughly 10-day PBMC culture with coronavirus spike peptide pools or control peptides (ViraFEST assay). At the Johns Hopkins FTIC core, DNA taken from cultured CD4+ T cells was sequenced by way of the Oncomine TCR Beta short-read assay. TCRdb ran MiXCR on the PCR reads and lists one entry per CDR3 protein. The sample yields 20,000 to 25,000 distinct CDR3 sequences, approximately 65% seen once. The antigens of these receptors remain unknown. The input for sequencing was CD4+ T cells from blood, cultured in vitro, taken before SARS-CoV-2 vaccination. The receptors here all came from a human donor who received a COVID-19 vaccine.

The CDR3, as DNA: TGTGCCAGAGAAGAAAGGGTGGGCTATGGCTACACCTTC. Amino acids: CAREERVGYGYTF. The chain links TRBV11-3 to TRBJ1-2; D is uncertain. The germline V gene encodes CDR1 SGHNT and CDR2 YENEEA. CDR3 length equals 13 residues. V was cut by 9 bases and J by 4 bases, with 15 bases left in between.

This clonotype was found a few times. CDR3 in DNA: TGTGCCAGCAGCGACCGGACTAGCGGGGGGTATCAAGAGACCCAGTACTTC. Translating it yields CASSDRTSGGYQETQYF. J is TRBJ2-5 and V is TRBV5-4; TRBD2 agrees at 14 bases. Trimming at V came to 4 bases and at J to 2 bases, leaving 7 bases not matched to a gene. The CDR3 loop spans 17 amino acids. Germline V gene data show CDR1 as SGHNT and CDR2 as YYREEE (reference sequence).

The chain carries TRBV12-3 or TRBV12-4 and TRBJ1-6; D is unresolved. Between the trimmed V and J ends, which lost 3 bases and 8 bases, there was a span of 11 bases. This CDR3 comprises 14 residues. CDR3 sequence (DNA): TGTGCCAGCAGTTTCGAAGGGATGGATTCACCCCTCCACTTT. This gives the protein CASSFEGMDSPLHF.

The chain is built from TRBV2 and TRBJ1-1, with D unresolved. The CDR3 runs to 15 residues. The ends were cut back, 1 base at V and 2 bases at J, with 11 bases in the middle. Looked up from germline, CDR1 is SNHLY and CDR2 is FYNNEI. Written as DNA, the CDR3 is TGTGCCAGCAGTGAAGAGGCGCAGGTAAACACTGAAGCTTTCTTT. Encoded protein: CASSEEAQVNTEAFF.

The rearrangement joins TRBV5-1 to TRBJ1-2; 9 positions match TRBD1. The length of the CDR3 is 16 residues. Germline trimming cut 4 bases from V and 2 bases from J; bases unmatched to any gene: 9. The germline gives CDR1 SGHRS, CDR2 YFSETQ. Here the CDR3 DNA reads TGCGCCAGCAGCACCAAATCCGGGACAGGGAACTATGGCTACACCTTC. It codes for CASSTKSGTGNYGYTF.

V is TRBV15 and J is TRBJ1-1; 7 bases are shared with TRBD1. This CDR3 contains 14 residues. V shed 5 bases and J 1 base; nucleotides not matched to a gene: 4. CDR1 and CDR2 from the germline V gene are LNHNV and YYDKDF (reference sequence). The CDR3 loop reads CATSPDRANTEAFF. The CDR3, as DNA: TGTGCCACCAGCCCAGACAGGGCGAACACTGAAGCTTTCTTT.

The chain couples TRBV6-5 to TRBJ1-5, with D possibly TRBD1 on 5 matching bases. The CDR3 sequence is 15 residues long. Trimming cost V 2 bases and J 6 bases, with 14 bases left between them. Germline CDR1 is MNHEY and CDR2 is SVGAGI. This CDR3 reads CASSYGTDGAQPQHF. CDR3 nucleotides: TGTGCCAGCAGTTACGGGACCGACGGGGCTCAGCCCCAGCATTTT.

The CDR3 DNA reads as TGTGCCAGCAGAGAGCCGGGGGGGGTGGATACGCAGTATTTT. Residues: CASREPGGVDTQYF. The V call is TRBV6-2 or TRBV6-3, the J call TRBJ2-3; 8 positions match TRBD2. Germline CDR1 reads MNHEY; CDR2 reads SVGEGT. The CDR3 has 14 residues. The V and J ends lost 6 bases and 6 bases, in that order; junction bases with no gene match: 8.

The genes are TRBV7-3 and TRBJ1-2, with D uncertain. V shed 4 bases and J shed 8 bases, with 20 bases lying between them. This CDR3 contains 15 residues. Germline CDR1 is SGHTA and CDR2 is FQGTGA. CDR3 in DNA: TGTGCCAGCAGCTCACCCGGACGGCAGGATGCAGGCTACACCTTC. Amino acid sequence: CASSSPGRQDAGYTF. Combining the CDR3 with reference TRBV7-3 and TRBJ1-2 gives the whole variable domain GAGVSQTPSNKVTEKGKYVELRCDPISGHTALYWYRQSLGQGPEFLIYFQGTGAADDSGLPNDRFFAVRPEGSVSTLKIQRTERGDSAVYLCASSSPGRQDAGYTFGSGTRLTVV.

The V gene is TRBV6-5, the J gene TRBJ1-4, with TRBD1 matching 7 bases. V shed 4 bases, J shed 3 bases, and the junction held 5 bases outside the gene matches. This CDR3 region has 15 residues. Germline lookup yields CDR1 MNHEY and CDR2 SVGAGI. This CDR3 reads CASSSRGSANEKLFF. CDR3 nucleotides: TGTGCCAGCAGTTCCAGGGGGTCCGCTAATGAAAAACTGTTTTTT.

The gene calls are TRBV6-1 and TRBJ1-2, with unresolved D. CDR3 size: 14 residues. V was clipped by 3 bases and J by 4 bases, with 12 bases between them. Germline assignment: CDR1 MNHNS and CDR2 SASEGT. CDR3 DNA sequence: TGTGCCAGCAGTGACAGGCTTCGTGTCTATGGCTACACCTTC. This gives the protein CASSDRLRVYGYTF.

The rearrangement uses TRBV24-1 and TRBJ2-2; possible D gene TRBD1, 6 bases. Germline assignment: CDR1 KGHDR and CDR2 SFDVKD. The ends were cut back, 0 bases at V and 3 bases at J, with 10 bases in the middle. CDR3 length: 16 residues. The CDR3 DNA sequence: TGTGCCACCAGTGATTTGGAGGGGGTTGACACCGGGGAGCTGTTTTTT. Translation: CATSDLEGVDTGELFF.

The V and J genes are TRBV27 and TRBJ1-1, with D perhaps matching TRBD1 (5 bases). V gave up 3 bases and J gave up 5 bases, with 13 bases separating them. The CDR3 totals 14 residues. From germline, CDR1 is MNHEY and CDR2 SMNVEV (reference sequence). CDR3 in amino acids: CASSLSGAWTEAFF. CDR3 sequence (DNA): TGTGCCAGCAGTTTGTCCGGGGCCTGGACTGAAGCTTTCTTT.

This chain joins TRBV2 and TRBJ1-4, with D uncertain. The CDR3 is 14 residues long. Trimming took 7 bases from V and 0 from J, leaving 9 bases between them. Germline V gene data show CDR1 as SNHLY and CDR2 as FYNNEI. The CDR3: CASTLLATNEKLFF. CDR3 coding DNA: TGTGCCAGCACTCTACTAGCAACTAATGAAAAACTGTTTTTT. Variable domain in full (rest from reference TRBV2 and TRBJ1-4): EPEVTQTPSHQVTQMGQEVILRCVPISNHLYFYWYRQILGQKVEFLVSFYNNEISEKSEIFDDQFSVERPDGSNFTLKIRSTKLEDSAMYFCASTLLATNEKLFFGSGTQLSVL.

This chain uses TRBV24-1 with TRBJ2-7; 8 bases align to TRBD2. V was clipped by 4 bases and J by 7 bases; unmatched bases: 8. The germline CDR1 and CDR2 sequences are KGHDR and SFDVKD. The CDR3 covers 14 residues. CDR3 sequence reads: CATSDGGGGREQYF. For the CDR3, the DNA is TGTGCCACCAGTGACGGGGGGGGCGGGAGAGAGCAGTACTTC.

The rearrangement uses TRBV20-1 and TRBJ2-5; tentative D call: TRBD2 (6 bases). There are 14 residues in the CDR3. CDR1 is DFQATT and CDR2 is SNEGSKA in the germline V gene (reference sequence). V lost 5 bases and J 0 bases, leaving 13 bases between the germline ends. The CDR3 is CSAWPGTYQETQYF. CDR3 in DNA: TGCAGTGCTTGGCCCGGGACTTACCAAGAGACCCAGTACTTC.

The genes are TRBV20-1 and TRBJ2-5, with D possibly being TRBD2 (7 bases). Trimming shortened V by 6 bases and J by 0 bases, and 14 bases separated the two germline ends. CDR3 length equals 14 residues. Germline lookup yields CDR1 DFQATT and CDR2 SNEGSKA (reference sequence). CDR3 region: CSASGDIYQETQYF. CDR3 nucleotide sequence: TGCAGTGCAAGCGGGGACATCTACCAAGAGACCCAGTACTTC.

The gene calls are TRBV6-5 and TRBJ2-2; 11 bases line up with TRBD1. This CDR3 spans 15 amino acids. After removal of 4 bases from V and 5 bases from J, the junction contained 3 bases not matched to a gene. Germline CDR1 MNHEY, CDR2 SVGAGI. Here the CDR3 DNA reads TGTGCCAGCAGTTGGGACAGGGGGGGGACCGGGGAGCTGTTTTTT. Translating gives CASSWDRGGTGELFF.

This rearrangement joins TRBV28 to TRBJ2-1; 13 bases agree with TRBD2. The germline gives CDR1 MDHEN, CDR2 SYDVKM. V dropped 3 bases and J dropped 8; count of bases not matched to a gene: 7. CDR3 length: 16 residues. The CDR3 loop is CASSFGGLAGRDEQFF. In DNA, the CDR3 is TGTGCCAGCAGTTTCGGGGGACTAGCGGGGCGGGATGAGCAGTTCTTC.

CDR3 protein: CASSSRDSRYEQYF. CDR3 DNA: TGCGCCAGCAGCTCCCGGGACAGTCGATACGAGCAGTACTTC. The V gene is TRBV5-1, the J gene TRBJ2-7; TRBD1 matches at 7 bases. The CDR3 is made up of 14 amino acids. Germline CDR1 is SGHRS and CDR2 is YFSETQ. V lost 3 bases, J lost 4 bases, and 7 bases stayed unmatched.

This clonotype was counted a few times. This rearrangement joins TRBV30 to TRBJ2-5; no firm D call. The germline V and J ends were trimmed by 0 bases and 9 bases, with 17 bases remaining between them. The germline V gene has CDR1 GTSNPN and CDR2 SVGIG (reference sequence). The CDR3 consists of 14 residues. The CDR3 sequence: CAWSVGPNLIAQYF. As DNA, the CDR3 is TGTGCCTGGAGTGTCGGCCCGAATTTGATAGCCCAGTACTTC. The variable domain in full, with the rest retrieved from reference TRBV30 and TRBJ2-5, is SQTIHQWPATLVQPVGSPLSLECTVEGTSNPNLYWYRQAAGRGLQLLFYSVGIGQISSEVPQNLSASRPQDRQFILSSKKLLLSDSGFYLCAWSVGPNLIAQYFGPGTRLLVL.

The V and J genes are TRBV11-3 and TRBJ2-3; D may correspond to TRBD1 or TRBD2 (6 bases each). V lost 6 bases and J lost 2, with 12 bases in between. The CDR3 is 14 amino acids. Germline assignment: CDR1 SGHNT and CDR2 YENEEA. Here the CDR3 DNA reads TGTGCCAGCAGGGGGGGCGTTTACACAGATACGCAGTATTTT. Translated: CASRGGVYTDTQYF. The whole variable domain, remainder taken from reference TRBV11-3 and TRBJ2-3, is EAGVVQSPRYKIIEKKQPVAFWCNPISGHNTLYWYLQNLGQGPELLIRYENEEAVDDSQLPKDRFSAERLKGVDSTLKIQPAELGDSAVYLCASRGGVYTDTQYFGPGTRLTVL.

In its sample, this clonotype was seen a few times. This chain links TRBV7-2 with TRBJ2-7; 9 nucleotides agree with TRBD2. V trimming: 1 base; J trimming: 0 bases; junction bases outside the gene matches: 4. This CDR3 spans 16 amino acids. Per germline, CDR1 SGHTA and CDR2 FQGNSA. CDR3 DNA sequence: TGTGCCAGCAGCTTAGATAGCGGGGGTTACTCCTACGAGCAGTACTTC. Its protein product is CASSLDSGGYSYEQYF.

This clonotype showed up just once. The chain combines TRBV12-3 or TRBV12-4 with TRBJ1-1; D is undetermined. Trimming took 6 bases from V and 1 from J, leaving 9 bases between them. The CDR3 extends over 13 amino acids. The CDR3 DNA sequence: TGTGCCAGCAGCCGACGACGGAACACTGAAGCTTTCTTT. This translates into CASSRRRNTEAFF.

The gene calls are TRBV6-1 and TRBJ1-1; D unresolved. CDR1 is MNHNS, CDR2 SASEGT, per germline. Trimming removed 6 bases from V and 1 base from J, with 15 bases in between. There are 15 residues in the CDR3. CDR3 loop: CASRPHPSENTEAFF. The CDR3 nucleotides read TGTGCCAGCAGACCTCACCCATCAGAGAACACTGAAGCTTTCTTT.

This clonotype appeared a few times. The chain carries TRBV10-3 and TRBJ2-5; no definite D call. Germline V CDR1 and CDR2: ENHRY, SYGVKD. The CDR3 is made up of 12 amino acids. Trimming took 0 bases from V and 5 from J, leaving 4 bases between them. CDR3 sequence reads: CAISESRETQYF. CDR3 sequence (DNA): TGTGCCATCAGTGAGTCCCGGGAGACCCAGTACTTC.

The rearrangement uses TRBV6-1 and TRBJ2-2; 9 bases agree with TRBD2. From germline, CDR1 is MNHNS and CDR2 SASEGT. The length of the CDR3 is 16 residues. V trimming: 2 bases; J trimming: 7 bases; junction bases outside the gene matches: 8. CDR3 coding DNA: TGTGCCAGCAGTGAAATCAGTAGCGGGGGTGGCGGGGAGCTGTTTTTT. Amino acids: CASSEISSGGGGELFF.